Below are 26 T cell receptor beta chains sequenced from a single sample in a study of T-cell reconstitution after alpha-beta-depleted transplantation in children (TCRdb year 2016). Libraries were constructed by PCR. TCRdb names Illumina HiSeq 2500 as the instrument used. TCR library preparation used molecular barcoding, with unique molecular identifiers applied to normalize quantification of the TCRbeta repertoire. The public reads were run again by TCRdb, first through fastp at Q25 and then through MiXCR, and only productive beta chains were kept. Each record represents a unique CDR3 protein, reported with the most common genes and DNA among its rows. This sample gives approximately 170,000 distinct CDR3 sequences in total; over 8.5% of them show up just once. The ten largest clones represent roughly an eighth of the sample. The sample's treatment or condition label, in plain terms: allogeneic hematopoietic cell transplantation with graft depleted of TCRalphabeta T cells and CD19 B cells.

Sequencing used PBMCs, obtained before TCRalphabeta/CD19-depleted stem cell transplant. These receptors originate from a boy aged 2 to 10 with acute myeloid leukemia, due to receive a stem cell transplant.

This clonotype was detected many times. The J gene is TRBJ2-1, the V gene TRBV7-9; D is undetermined. CDR1 and CDR2 (germline): SEHNR, FQNEAQ (reference sequence). The CDR3 spans 13 residues. Between the trimmed V and J ends, which lost 1 base and 6 bases, there was a span of 7 bases. The CDR3 DNA reads as TGTGCCAGCAGCTTAGGTCCGGGCAATGAGCAGTTCTTC. Its translation is CASSLGPGNEQFF.

This clonotype was counted at least ten times. The chain employs TRBV27 and TRBJ1-6; 8 bases fit TRBD1. Germline CDR1 is MNHEY and CDR2 is SMNVEV (reference sequence). CDR3 length equals 18 residues. Trimming took 5 bases from V and 7 from J; bases not matched to a gene: 16. The chain's CDR3 is CASSPWGVRGPGNSPLHF. As DNA, the CDR3 is TGTGCCAGCAGTCCATGGGGAGTCAGGGGGCCCGGAAATTCACCCCTCCACTTT.

This clonotype was detected many times. The chain joins TRBV5-1 to TRBJ2-2; no clear D gene. Germline loops: CDR1 SGHRS, CDR2 YFSETQ. V was trimmed by 4 bases and J by 6 bases, leaving 4 bases between them. CDR3 length equals 11 residues. In DNA form, the CDR3 reads TGCGCCAGCAGCCGAGCCGGGGAGCTGTTTTTT. It is translated as CASSRAGELFF.

This clonotype was seen ten or more times. V gene TRBV5-1 combines with J gene TRBJ2-1, with TRBD2 matching 9 bases. CDR3 length equals 16 residues. V was clipped by 2 bases and J by 0 bases; unmatched bases: 3. Per the germline V gene, CDR1 is SGHRS and CDR2 is YFSETQ. Written as DNA, the CDR3 is TGCGCCAGCAGCTTCCATAGCGGGAGCTCCTACAATGAGCAGTTCTTC. Its translation: CASSFHSGSSYNEQFF.

This clonotype was recorded many times. The chain employs TRBV27 and TRBJ1-4; D gene unclear. Germline CDR1 MNHEY, CDR2 SMNVEV (reference sequence). The ends were cut back, 3 bases at V and 6 bases at J, with 11 bases in the middle. CDR3 length: 14 residues. CDR3 region: CASSLGNRDEKLFF. CDR3 nucleotides: TGTGCCAGCAGTTTGGGTAATCGGGATGAAAAACTGTTTTTT.

This clonotype has ten or more counts. V usage is TRBV11-1 and J usage is TRBJ2-7; 9 bases align to TRBD1. Germline assignment: CDR1 SGHAT and CDR2 FQDESV (reference sequence). The CDR3 covers 14 residues. Losses at the gene ends were 3 bases for V and 9 bases for J; bases not matched to a gene: 9. The CDR3 spells CASSFPGQGRVQYF. In DNA form, the CDR3 reads TGTGCCAGCAGCTTCCCGGGACAGGGTAGGGTGCAGTACTTC.

This clonotype appeared many times. The rearrangement joins TRBV7-2 to TRBJ2-4; 7 nucleotides agree with TRBD2. The CDR3 is 15 amino acids. The germline gives CDR1 SGHTA, CDR2 FQGNSA. V was clipped by 2 bases and J by 7 bases; unmatched bases: 8. The CDR3 DNA sequence: TGTGCCAGCAGCTTATCCACGGGGGGATCGAACATTCAGTACTTC. This sequence encodes CASSLSTGGSNIQYF.

This clonotype came up many times. The chain carries TRBV27 and TRBJ2-7; 12 nucleotides align to TRBD2. The ends lost 5 bases at V and 10 bases at J; junction bases unmatched: 6. This CDR3 has 13 amino acids. Germline V gene data show CDR1 as MNHEY and CDR2 as SMNVEV (reference sequence). CDR3 sequence (DNA): TGTGCCAGCAGTCCGACTAGCGGGAGTGAACAGTACTTC. Translating gives CASSPTSGSEQYF.

This clonotype was seen a few times. DNA of the CDR3: TGTGCCAGGGGCCCCGGGCTCCTCTCCAACCAAGAGACCCAGTACTTC. This sequence encodes CARGPGLLSNQETQYF. This chain links TRBV5-2 with TRBJ2-5; TRBD1 is the table's D call and was not checked against the DNA. TRBV5-2 is a recognized pseudogene. The CDR3 loop spans 16 amino acids.

This clonotype was seen many times. The chain carries TRBV4-2 and TRBJ2-2, with 10 bases that match TRBD2. After removal of 0 bases from V and 5 bases from J, the junction contained 3 bases not matched to a gene. Germline CDR1 reads LGHNA; CDR2 reads YNFKEQ. The CDR3 has 16 residues. Here the CDR3 DNA reads TGTGCCAGCAGCCAAGATCTAGCGGGGGATACCGGGGAGCTGTTTTTT. As protein: CASSQDLAGDTGELFF.

This clonotype came up many times. The chain links TRBV3-1 to TRBJ2-1, with D possibly matching TRBD2 (5 bases). Germline V gene sequence: CDR1 LGHDT, CDR2 YNNKEL (reference sequence). The CDR3 length is 17 residues. The ends were cut back, 1 base at V and 9 bases at J, with 22 bases in the middle. In DNA form, the CDR3 reads TGTGCCAGCAGCCAAGTCGGGGTTTCATCAACATCTTCTGAGCAGTTCTTC. Protein sequence: CASSQVGVSSTSSEQFF.

This clonotype was detected ten times or more. The chain carries TRBV5-1 and TRBJ2-1; D unresolved. Trimming cost V 0 bases and J 2 bases, with 3 bases left between them. Germline loops: CDR1 SGHRS, CDR2 YFSETQ. The CDR3 sequence is 13 residues long. The CDR3 spells CASSLDAYNEQFF. CDR3 DNA: TGCGCCAGCAGCTTGGACGCCTACAATGAGCAGTTCTTC.

This clonotype was found many times. The rearrangement joins TRBV12-3 or TRBV12-4 to TRBJ2-1; D unclear. With 7 bases removed from V and 3 bases from J, the gap between germline ends came to 25 bases. The CDR3 runs 18 residues. Here the CDR3 DNA reads TGTGCCAGCACCCAGACCGTCGTAGGAAATCCGCTCTACAATGAGCAGTTCTTC. Translation gives CASTQTVVGNPLYNEQFF.

This clonotype was counted a single time. Possible read error: a much larger clone is one base away. This chain joins TRBV20-1 and TRBJ2-1; 7 bases match TRBD2. Germline V gives CDR1 DFQATT, CDR2 SNEGSKA (reference sequence). J was trimmed by 9 bases and V by 7 bases; bases with no gene match: 15. The CDR3 is made up of 14 amino acids. CDR3 amino acids: CSVASTAGTREQFF. DNA for the CDR3: TGCAGTGTCGCAAGCACAGCGGGAACTCGTGAGCAGTTCTTC.

This clonotype was found many times. The chain joins TRBV7-8 to TRBJ1-1; weak D call: TRBD1 (5 bases). CDR3 length: 15 residues. Germline lookup yields CDR1 SGHVS and CDR2 FQNEAQ. V was cut by 1 base and J by 0 bases, with 9 bases left in between. The CDR3 sequence is CASSLGDRMNTEAFF. The CDR3 DNA reads TGTGCCAGCAGCTTAGGTGACAGAATGAACACTGAAGCTTTCTTT.

This clonotype has a count of ten or more. J is TRBJ1-4 and V is TRBV5-1; D possibly corresponds to TRBD1 (5 bases). The V end lost 0 bases, the J end lost 3 bases, and 12 bases lay between the germline ends. This CDR3 has 16 residues. Germline V gene data show CDR1 as SGHRS and CDR2 as YFSETQ. The CDR3 region is CASSLAFDSPNEKLFF. CDR3 nucleotide sequence: TGCGCCAGCAGCTTGGCTTTCGACAGCCCTAATGAAAAACTGTTTTTT.

The chain recombines TRBV9 with TRBJ2-2, with 9 bases aligning to TRBD2. The length of the CDR3 is 16 residues. V shed 2 bases, J shed 0 bases, and the junction held 2 bases outside the gene matches. CDR1 SGDLS and CDR2 YYNGEE come from the germline V gene. The CDR3 DNA reads TGTGCCAGCAGCGTGAGCGGGGGGTCGAACACCGGGGAGCTGTTTTTT. Translation: CASSVSGGSNTGELFF.

The J gene is TRBJ2-1, the V gene TRBV19; 7 bases agree with TRBD2. Unmatched junction bases numbered 7, after V lost 10 bases and J lost 1 base. The CDR3 runs to 14 residues. Germline CDR1 LNHDA, CDR2 SQIVND (reference sequence). The CDR3 loop is CATDGEGSYNEQFF. CDR3 in DNA: TGTGCCACCGATGGGGAGGGGTCCTACAATGAGCAGTTCTTC.

This clonotype came up many times. The chain employs TRBV5-1 and TRBJ2-2, with TRBD1 as a possible D gene (5 bases). The CDR3 has 14 amino acids. Germline assignment: CDR1 SGHRS and CDR2 YFSETQ. Trimming took off 1 base at V and 3 bases at J, with 7 bases between the two ends. Here the CDR3 reads CASSLFRDTGELFF. The CDR3, as DNA: TGCGCCAGCAGCTTGTTCAGGGACACCGGGGAGCTGTTTTTT.

This clonotype is medium-sized by share. J is TRBJ2-5 and V is TRBV28; maybe TRBD1 (6 bases). Trimming removed 8 bases at V and 2 bases at J, with 12 bases between. Germline lookup yields CDR1 MDHEN and CDR2 SYDVKM. This CDR3 contains 13 residues. Written as DNA, the CDR3 is TGTGCCAGCTTAAGGCAGGGGCAAGAGACCCAGTACTTC. This translates into CASLRQGQETQYF.

Ten or more counts support this clonotype. This chain links TRBV14 with TRBJ2-1; TRBD2 agrees at 13 bases. CDR3 length: 18 amino acids. Germline CDR1 SGHDN, CDR2 FVKESK. With V trimmed by 1 base and J by 8 bases, 11 bases remained unmatched. The DNA of the CDR3 is TGTGCCAGCAGCCAAGTAACGCCAACTAGCGGGAGGGGTGATGAGCAGTTCTTC. This sequence encodes CASSQVTPTSGRGDEQFF.

The sample holds many counts of this clonotype. This chain joins TRBV20-1 and TRBJ2-1; 7 bases map to TRBD1. The CDR3 totals 11 residues. Germline V gives CDR1 DFQATT, CDR2 SNEGSKA (reference sequence). V dropped 5 bases and J dropped 8; count of bases not matched to a gene: 3. CDR3 in amino acids: CSAWTGYEQFF. CDR3 coding DNA: TGCAGTGCTTGGACAGGCTATGAGCAGTTCTTC.

This clonotype was picked up many times. The gene calls are TRBV10-2 and TRBJ2-7; a possible D gene is TRBD1 (6 bases). The CDR3 sequence is 13 residues long. Trimming shortened V by 8 bases and J by 0 bases, and 11 bases separated the two germline ends. Germline V gene lookup returns CDR1 WSHSY and CDR2 SAAADI. The CDR3 here is CASRTESSYEQYV. Written as DNA, the CDR3 is TGCGCCAGCCGGACAGAGAGCTCCTACGAGCAGTACGTC.

The table lists this clonotype with many counts. The chain joins TRBV6-5 to TRBJ1-1; tentative D call: TRBD1 (5 bases). The CDR3 is 12 amino acids. V gave up 6 bases and J gave up 6 bases, with 11 bases separating them. CDR1 and CDR2 (germline): MNHEY, SVGAGI. CDR3 DNA sequence: TGTGCCAGCAGCCGGGACTCCTCTGAAGCTTTCTTT. Translated: CASSRDSSEAFF.

This clonotype appeared many times. V usage is TRBV3-1 and J usage is TRBJ2-1; no clear D. The V end lost 1 base, the J end lost 3 bases, and 10 bases lay between the germline ends. The CDR3 contains 15 residues. Germline V gene lookup returns CDR1 LGHDT and CDR2 YNNKEL (reference sequence). CDR3 protein: CASSQGVVDYNEQFF. The CDR3 DNA follows: TGTGCCAGCAGCCAAGGAGTAGTGGACTACAATGAGCAGTTCTTC.

The chain employs TRBV25-1 and TRBJ1-1; D may be TRBD1 (5 bases). Trimming removed 4 bases from V and 5 bases from J, with 11 bases in between. Germline V gene lookup returns CDR1 MGHDK and CDR2 SYGVNS. The CDR3 is 13 residues long. CDR3 loop: CASSVGEGTEAFF. CDR3 coding DNA: TGTGCCAGCAGTGTGGGGGAAGGAACTGAAGCTTTCTTT.